This TCR beta chain was profiled in a study of cytomegalovirus exposure and HLA in healthy donors. PCR amplification relied on 60 Vbeta primers (plus 13 Jbeta primers). The protocol was immunoSEQ multiplex PCR, while the TCRdb copy is restricted to in-frame clones and leaves out a portion. The sample shows 150,000 or so clones, approximately 79% of them seen only once. The V gene end was trimmed by 2 bases and the J gene end by 2 bases; junction bases not matched to a gene: 8. CDR3 length: 16 amino acids. Study findings and constraints: Previously analyzed data showed that most TCR beta V segments were productive at a frequency of about 87% or about 30%. In a later analysis, compared with equally common non-associated chains, HLA-associated beta chains were more expanded. In most subjects, TCR beta sequences reportedly gave accurate predictions of HLA-A and HLA-B alleles.

Worth noting for this clone: The antigen is not known.

The sequenced sample consisted of PBMCs. The sequence derives from a woman between 45 and 65 years old in good health and CMV-seropositive. The rearrangement links TRBV23-1 to TRBJ2-7, with TRBD2 matching over 8 bases. TRBV23-1 is placed among ORFs of uncertain function. CDR3 protein: CASSQRERGRPYEQYF. For the CDR3, the DNA is TGCGCCAGCAGTCAACGTGAGCGGGGGCGACCCTACGAGCAGTACTTC.